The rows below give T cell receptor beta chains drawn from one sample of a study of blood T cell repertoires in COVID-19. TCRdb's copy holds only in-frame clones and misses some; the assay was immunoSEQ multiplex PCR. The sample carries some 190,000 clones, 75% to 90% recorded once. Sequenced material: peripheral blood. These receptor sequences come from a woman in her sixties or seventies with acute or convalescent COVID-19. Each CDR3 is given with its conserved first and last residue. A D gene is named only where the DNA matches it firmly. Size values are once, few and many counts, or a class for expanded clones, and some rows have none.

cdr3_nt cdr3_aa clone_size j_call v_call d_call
TGTGCCACCAGTGACTCGGACTCCTCAGTCTACAATGAGCAGTTCTTC CATSDSDSSVYNEQFF . TRBJ2-1 TRBV24-1 .
TGCGCCAGCAGCTTGGAAAGACAGGTGGCGATGGGTGGCTACACCTTC CASSLERQVAMGGYTF once TRBJ1-2 TRBV5-1 .
TGTGCCAGCAGCCAATCGGGACAGGGGGTGAGCACCGGGGAGCTGTTTTTT CASSQSGQGVSTGELFF . TRBJ2-2 TRBV3-1/TRBV3-2 TRBD1
TGTGCCTGGAGGGGTCAGGGGGTCTCTGGGGCCAACGTCCTGACTTTC CAWRGQGVSGANVLTF . TRBJ2-6 TRBV30 TRBD1
TGTGCCAGCAGTAACCGGACAGGGGAAAATTCACCCCTCCACTTT CASSNRTGENSPLHF . TRBJ1-6 TRBV6-5 TRBD1
TGTGCCAGCAGCCGGACTAGCGGGAAGAACGAGCAGTACTTC CASSRTSGKNEQYF . TRBJ2-7 TRBV7-2 TRBD2
TGTGCCATCACCAACAGACAGGGCTTCACTGAAGCTTTCTTT CAITNRQGFTEAFF . TRBJ1-1 TRBV10-3 TRBD1
TGCGCCAGCAGCTCCGGGACAGGGATGACTTTAAGGGGCACTGAAGCTTTCTTT CASSSGTGMTLRGTEAFF . TRBJ1-1 TRBV5-1 TRBD1
TGTGCCAGCAGCGTTTCCGGGACTATCTCTACAGATACGCAGTATTTT CASSVSGTISTDTQYF . TRBJ2-3 TRBV9 TRBD2
TGTGCCAGCAGTTCCACAGGGTGGGGTAACTATGGCTACACCTTC CASSSTGWGNYGYTF once TRBJ1-2 TRBV28 .
TGTGCCAGCAGCTTTGTTACAGGGACCGGGGAGCTGTTTTTT CASSFVTGTGELFF . TRBJ2-2 TRBV7-2 .
TGTGCCAGCTCCGCAGCCGAGGTACTAGTCTCCTACGAGCAGTACTTC CASSAAEVLVSYEQYF . TRBJ2-7 TRBV6-6 .
TGTGCCAGCAGTTACTCGGGGGGGGCGACCACTGAAGCTTTCTTT CASSYSGGATTEAFF . TRBJ1-1 TRBV6-5 .
TGTGCCAGTAGTAAGGGGGCGGCTAATGAAAAACTGTTTTTT CASSKGAANEKLFF . TRBJ1-4 TRBV19 TRBD1
TGTGCCAGCAGCCAAGCGGGTTTGACCCAGTACTTC CASSQAGLTQYF few TRBJ2-5 TRBV3-1/TRBV3-2 .
TGTGCCAGCAGTGAGCCCAGGCCAGGGGGCGAGCAGTACTTC CASSEPRPGGEQYF . TRBJ2-7 TRBV6-2/TRBV6-3 TRBD1
TGCGCCAGCAGCCAAAATCCCTCCGGGGCAGATACGCAGTATTTT CASSQNPSGADTQYF . TRBJ2-3 TRBV4-1 .
TGTGCCAGCAGTGAAGTGGCTCCTTTCTCTGGAAACACCATATATTTT CASSEVAPFSGNTIYF . TRBJ1-3 TRBV6-1 .
TGTGCCAGCAGCCCCACAGCTTATGGCTACACCTTC CASSPTAYGYTF . TRBJ1-2 TRBV28 .
TGTGCCAGCAGCTTGGTGGGGGGGGGTTCCTACGAGCAGTACTTC CASSLVGGGSYEQYF . TRBJ2-7 TRBV5-4 TRBD2
TGTGCCAGCAGCTTTACGGAGGGGATTAGCACAGATACGCAGTATTTT CASSFTEGISTDTQYF . TRBJ2-3 TRBV7-2 .
TGTGCCAGTAAGGGAGCGGGGGATCGAAGAAACACCATATATTTT CASKGAGDRRNTIYF . TRBJ1-3 TRBV19 .
TGTGCCAGCAGCTCCGGGACAGGGTCTGGGATCATTTATCAGCCCCAGCATTTT CASSSGTGSGIIYQPQHF . TRBJ1-5 TRBV5-5 TRBD1
TGTGCCAGCAGCCAAGGAGGGACAGTCTTGAACACTGAAGCTTTCTTT CASSQGGTVLNTEAFF . TRBJ1-1 TRBV3-1/TRBV3-2 TRBD1
TGTGCCAGCAGAAAAACAGGGGTTTACTCCTTC CASRKTGVYSF . TRBJ1-2 TRBV28 TRBD1
TGTGCCAGCAGACAGGGGGCGTCGAACTCACCCCTCCACTTT CASRQGASNSPLHF . TRBJ1-6 TRBV6-5 TRBD1
TGTGCCAGCAGTTTATCGTCCGGGACTGCTAATTCACCCCTCCACTTT CASSLSSGTANSPLHF . TRBJ1-6 TRBV27 .
TGTGCCAGCTCTCTCCAGGTGGATGAAGCTTTCTTT CASSLQVDEAFF once TRBJ1-1 TRBV18 .
TGCGCCAGCAGCTCGACAGGGAATAATTCACCCCTCCACTTT CASSSTGNNSPLHF few TRBJ1-6 TRBV5-1 TRBD1
TGTGCCAGCAGTTCCCGGGGAGGTCAGCCCCAGCATTTT CASSSRGGQPQHF . TRBJ1-5 TRBV12-3/TRBV12-4 .
TGTGCCAGCAGCTTTACAGGGTTTAATGAAAAACTGTTTTTT CASSFTGFNEKLFF . TRBJ1-4 TRBV6-5 .
TGTGCCAGCAGCTTGGGGAAACTAGCGGGAGAAGTTGCGCAGTACTTC CASSLGKLAGEVAQYF . TRBJ2-7 TRBV7-9 TRBD2
TGTGCCAGCAGCTCTATCCAAGAGACCCAGTACTTC CASSSIQETQYF few TRBJ2-5 TRBV11-2 .
TGTGCCAGCAGCGTAGGACCGGGGAACACTGAAGCTTTCTTT CASSVGPGNTEAFF . TRBJ1-1 TRBV9 .
TGTGCCAGCAGCCACCGACAGGGGGTTGTGAGCTACACCTTC CASSHRQGVVSYTF . TRBJ1-2 TRBV3-1/TRBV3-2 TRBD1
TGCGCCAGCAGGGCCGGGACAGGCCATTCACCCCTCCACTTT CASRAGTGHSPLHF . TRBJ1-6 TRBV10-2 TRBD1
TGTGCCAGCAGTTCTCGGACGGTGGGGGGCGAGCAGTACTTC CASSSRTVGGEQYF . TRBJ2-7 TRBV27 .
TGTGCCAGCAGCCCGCAGGGCCTACGTCCCGGGGAGCTGTTTTTT CASSPQGLRPGELFF . TRBJ2-2 TRBV7-3 .
TGTGCCAGCAGCCAAGATCGCAACAGGCACCAAGAGACCCAGTACTTC CASSQDRNRHQETQYF . TRBJ2-5 TRBV14 .
TGTGCCAGCAGCTTCTTCGGGAGTAACACCGGGGAGCTGTTTTTT CASSFFGSNTGELFF few TRBJ2-2 TRBV11-2 .
TGCGCCAGCAGCCAAGTTTGGGGCTACGATAACTATGGCTACACCTTC CASSQVWGYDNYGYTF . TRBJ1-2 TRBV4-1 .
TGTGCCAGCAGCTCCCGACTGGTTACTAGCACAGATACGCAGTATTTT CASSSRLVTSTDTQYF . TRBJ2-3 TRBV3-1/TRBV3-2 .
TGTGCCAGCAGCTTTCCCAGGGTAGCGGGAGGGGTCAATACGCAGTATTTT CASSFPRVAGGVNTQYF . TRBJ2-3 TRBV5-6 TRBD2
TGTGCCAGCAGCTTGGAGCCAGTATCAGGCAATGAGCAGTTCTTC CASSLEPVSGNEQFF . TRBJ2-1 TRBV5-1 .
TGTGCCAGCACCCTTGGGGGGAGGGTAAATCAGCCCCAGCATTTT CASTLGGRVNQPQHF . TRBJ1-5 TRBV28 .
TGTGCCAGCAGGACGGGACAGGGCAATGTTCAGCCCCAGCATTTT CASRTGQGNVQPQHF . TRBJ1-5 TRBV28 TRBD1